This passage covers 22 T cell receptor beta chains from one sample sequenced in a study of blood T cell repertoires in COVID-19. TCRdb's table, derived via immunoSEQ multiplex PCR, lists solely in-frame clones and lacks some. The sample holds approximately 240,000 clones, about 83% seen once. Material for sequencing was peripheral blood. These receptors were obtained from a human donor in a cohort sampled during active COVID-19.

The chain combines TRBV7-2 with TRBJ2-1; 9 bases map to TRBD2. The germline gives CDR1 SGHTA, CDR2 FQGNSA. The trim removed 1 base at V and 6 bases at J, leaving 4 bases unmatched. This CDR3 has 15 residues. The CDR3, as DNA: TGTGCCAGCAGCTTAGAAAGCGGGGGGAGCAATGAGCAGTTCTTC. This translates into CASSLESGGSNEQFF.

This sequence joins TRBV23-1 and TRBJ1-6; TRBD1 matches 9 bases. TRBV23-1 is designated an ORF whose function remains uncertain. The CDR3 runs 19 residues. Trimming removed 0 bases from V and 7 bases from J; junction bases left unmatched: 13. CDR3 DNA sequence: TGCGCCAGCAGTCAATCAGCGGACAGGGGAGAGCGAGGGAATTCACCCCTCCACTTT. Its protein is CASSQSADRGERGNSPLHF.

DNA for the CDR3: TGCGCCAGCAGCTCTACGGGACAGGGGGCAACCGAGCAGTACTTC. This translates into CASSSTGQGATEQYF. The chain is built from TRBV5-1 and TRBJ2-7, with TRBD1 matching 12 bases. V lost 3 bases and J lost 6; bases outside the gene matches: 7. The CDR3 runs to 15 residues. Germline V gives CDR1 SGHRS, CDR2 YFSETQ.

The chain is built from TRBV7-3 and TRBJ2-1, with D maybe TRBD1 (6 bases). Trimming cost V 5 bases and J 3 bases, with 11 bases left between them. Germline values: CDR1 SGHTA, CDR2 FQGTGA. The CDR3 extends over 14 amino acids. The CDR3 reads CASSPPGVYNEQFF. CDR3 nucleotide sequence: TGTGCCAGCAGCCCTCCAGGGGTCTACAATGAGCAGTTCTTC.

The V call is TRBV4-1, the J call TRBJ2-5, with D possibly matching TRBD1 (6 bases). With 6 bases removed from V and 5 bases from J, the gap between germline ends came to 22 bases. There are 16 residues in the CDR3. CDR1 and CDR2 (germline): MGHRA, YSYEKL. In DNA, the CDR3 is TGCGCCAGCAGTCTCATTTTGACAGGCACAGACGAGACCCAGTACTTC. This gives the protein CASSLILTGTDETQYF.

The rearrangement joins TRBV15 to TRBJ2-2; D perhaps matches TRBD1 (5 bases). CDR1 LNHNV and CDR2 YYDKDF come from the germline V gene (reference sequence). The CDR3 contains 17 residues. V lost 0 bases and J lost 0, with 11 bases in between. The CDR3 bases are TGTGCCACCAGCAGAGATCAGACAGAGACGAACACCGGGGAGCTGTTTTTT. As protein: CATSRDQTETNTGELFF.

This chain links TRBV12-3 or TRBV12-4 with TRBJ1-6, with D unresolved. V was trimmed by 7 bases and J by 4 bases, leaving 8 bases between them. The CDR3 is 13 residues long. The CDR3 loop reads CASTVVYNSPLHF. The CDR3 nucleotides are TGTGCCAGCACTGTAGTTTATAATTCACCCCTCCACTTT.

The chain uses TRBV11-3 and TRBJ2-2, with 7 bases identical to TRBD1. V was pared by 4 bases and J by 1 base, with 6 bases of the junction left unmatched. This CDR3 is built from 16 residues. CDR1 and CDR2 from the germline V gene are SGHNT and YENEEA. The CDR3 DNA is TGTGCCAGCAGCTCCTCTGGGACAGTGAACACCGGGGAGCTGTTTTTT. It codes for CASSSSGTVNTGELFF.

The chain has TRBV6-6 and TRBJ1-3; 7 bases are shared with TRBD1. Germline CDR1 is MNHNY and CDR2 is SVGAGI (reference sequence). CDR3 length: 15 amino acids. V gave up 5 bases and J gave up 0 bases; unmatched junction bases: 4. CDR3 DNA: TGTGCCAGCAGTACAGGGGCCGTCTCTGGAAACACCATATATTTT. It yields the protein CASSTGAVSGNTIYF.

This clone has just one count. J is TRBJ1-1 and V is TRBV9; a possible D gene is TRBD1 (5 bases). CDR3 length: 14 residues. The V gene's germline CDR1 is SGDLS and CDR2 YYNGEE. V was pared by 0 bases and J by 0 bases, with 6 bases between. The CDR3: CASSVGDLNTEAFF. DNA for the CDR3: TGTGCCAGCAGCGTAGGGGACTTGAACACTGAAGCTTTCTTT.

This clone has a single count. The chain recombines TRBV28 with TRBJ2-7; 8 nucleotides match TRBD1. Germline V gene lookup returns CDR1 MDHEN and CDR2 SYDVKM. CDR3 size: 16 residues. V dropped 6 bases and J dropped 0; count of bases not matched to a gene: 10. CDR3 DNA: TGTGCCAGCAGAAGACCACAGGGGGTTAGCTCCTACGAGCAGTACTTC. It is translated as CASRRPQGVSSYEQYF. The full variable domain, completed using reference TRBV28 and TRBJ2-7, is DVKVTQSSRYLVKRTGEKVFLECVQDMDHENMFWYRQDPGLGLRLIYFSYDVKMKEKGDIPEGYSVSREKKERFSLILESASTNQTSMYLCASRRPQGVSSYEQYFGPGTRLTVT.

The chain combines TRBV28 with TRBJ2-2, with a weak D call TRBD2 (6 bases). Deletions cut 7 bases from V and 7 bases from J, with 16 bases between. Germline-derived CDR1 and CDR2 are MDHEN and SYDVKM. The CDR3 runs to 14 residues. The CDR3 sequence: CASNAGGRVGELFF. The CDR3 DNA reads TGTGCCAGCAACGCCGGGGGTCGGGTCGGGGAGCTGTTTTTT.

This clone was seen ten or more times. This chain links TRBV19 with TRBJ2-1; D is unresolved. Germline CDR1 reads LNHDA; CDR2 reads SQIVND (reference sequence). This CDR3 contains 13 residues. V dropped 6 bases and J dropped 0 bases, with 6 bases sitting between them. CDR3 DNA: TGTGCCAGTAGATCGAGCTCCTACAATGAGCAGTTCTTC. Protein sequence: CASRSSSYNEQFF.

V usage is TRBV19 and J usage is TRBJ2-1, with 10 bases identical to TRBD2. The CDR3 loop spans 16 amino acids. With V trimmed by 3 bases and J by 1 base, 3 bases remained unmatched. In germline, CDR1 is LNHDA, CDR2 SQIVND (reference sequence). The CDR3: CASSILAGASYNEQFF. The CDR3 region has the DNA TGTGCCAGTAGTATCCTAGCGGGAGCTTCCTACAATGAGCAGTTCTTC.

The chain joins TRBV10-3 to TRBJ2-7, with D possibly being TRBD1 (5 bases). Germline CDR1 reads ENHRY; CDR2 reads SYGVKD. The V end was cut by 6 bases, the J end by 3 bases, with 24 bases between. The CDR3 has 17 amino acids. DNA for the CDR3: TGTGCCATCAGCAAGATTCTGCAAGGGGAATCGATCTACGAGCAGTACTTC. Translated, it gives CAISKILQGESIYEQYF.

V is TRBV7-9 and J is TRBJ2-7, with 13 bases matching TRBD2. Germline V lookup: CDR1 SEHNR, CDR2 FQNEAQ (reference sequence). The CDR3 extends over 18 amino acids. The V and J ends lost 5 bases and 5 bases, in that order; junction bases with no gene match: 15. The CDR3 DNA is TGTGCCAGCAGCCCAACCCCAAAGACTAGCGGGAGGACCCACGAGCAGTACTTC. Translating gives CASSPTPKTSGRTHEQYF. Filled out from reference TRBV7-9 and TRBJ2-7, the complete variable domain reads DTGVSQNPRHKITKRGQNVTFRCDPISEHNRLYWYRQTLGQGPEFLTYFQNEAQLEKSRLLSDRFSAERPKGSFSTLEIQRTEQGDSAMYLCASSPTPKTSGRTHEQYFGPGTRLTVT.

This clone was counted a few times. The rearrangement joins TRBV7-9 to TRBJ2-7; D gene uncertain. V shed 5 bases and J shed 0 bases, with 5 bases lying between them. The CDR3 is made up of 12 amino acids. CDR1 is SEHNR, CDR2 FQNEAQ, per germline (reference sequence). The chain's CDR3 is CASSVSSYEQYF. In DNA, the CDR3 is TGTGCCAGCAGCGTGAGCTCCTACGAGCAGTACTTC.

This clone was found many times. This sample also contains other DNA sequences that code for the same CDR3. The V call is TRBV5-6, the J call TRBJ1-6; D not certain. The germline gives CDR1 SGHDT, CDR2 YYEEEE. V lost 2 bases to trimming and J lost 13 bases, with 16 bases between them. The CDR3 length is 14 residues. The CDR3 nucleotides read TGTGCCAGCAGCTTAGCCGGACGGGAAGTCCCCCTCCACTTT. Translated: CASSLAGREVPLHF.

This clone has more than one count but fewer than ten. This rearrangement joins TRBV11-2 to TRBJ2-7, with D maybe TRBD2 (6 bases). The CDR3 contains 14 residues. CDR1 and CDR2 from the germline V gene are SGHAT and FQNNGV. With 5 bases removed from V and 4 bases from J, the gap between germline ends came to 15 bases. CDR3 coding DNA: TGTGCCAGCAGCCCTGGTCCAGGGAGGTACGAGCAGTACTTC. This translates into CASSPGPGRYEQYF. The complete variable domain, with remaining parts taken from reference TRBV11-2 and TRBJ2-7, reads EAGVAQSPRYKIIEKRQSVAFWCNPISGHATLYWYQQILGQGPKLLIQFQNNGVVDDSQLPKDRFSAERLKGVDSTLKIQPAKLEDSAVYLCASSPGPGRYEQYFGPGTRLTVT.

The genes are TRBV19 and TRBJ1-5; D gene ambiguous. V gave up 9 bases and J gave up 0 bases, with 9 bases separating them. CDR3 length: 13 amino acids. Germline CDR1 reads LNHDA; CDR2 reads SQIVND (reference sequence). CDR3 bases: TGTGCCAGCAACAGCTATAGCAATCAGCCCCAGCATTTT. Its protein is CASNSYSNQPQHF.

The rearrangement uses TRBV11-2 and TRBJ1-1; possible D gene TRBD1, 5 bases. Trimming pared 3 bases from V and 8 bases from J, leaving 10 bases between. CDR3 length: 12 residues. Germline V gene lookup returns CDR1 SGHAT and CDR2 FQNNGV. In DNA form, the CDR3 reads TGTGCCAGCAGCTTTGGGCAGGGCGAAGCTTTCTTT. Translating gives CASSFGQGEAFF. Looking up the rest from reference TRBV11-2 and TRBJ1-1 gives the full variable domain: EAGVAQSPRYKIIEKRQSVAFWCNPISGHATLYWYQQILGQGPKLLIQFQNNGVVDDSQLPKDRFSAERLKGVDSTLKIQPAKLEDSAVYLCASSFGQGEAFFGQGTRLTVV.

The chain uses TRBV5-1 and TRBJ1-1, with a weak D call TRBD1 (5 bases). With 0 bases removed from V and 1 base from J, the gap between germline ends came to 7 bases. Germline CDR1 and CDR2: SGHRS and YFSETQ. The CDR3 loop spans 14 amino acids. CDR3 protein: CASSLAQGNTEAFF. The CDR3 bases are TGCGCCAGCAGCTTGGCTCAGGGGAACACTGAAGCTTTCTTT.